These T cell receptor beta chains were read from a single sample in a study of OX40 agonist ivuxolimab in advanced cancers. Profiling relied on immunoSEQ multiplex PCR, and the TCRdb table lists in-frame clones only, not all of them. The sample gives just over 50,000 clones, about 86% of which show up once; about 2.9% is in the top ten. The specimen was CD4+ or CD8+ T cells sorted from blood, collected in a trial of the OX40 agonist ivuxolimab. These receptors all come from an adult with an advanced solid tumor such as melanoma, head and neck, liver or kidney cancer. Both conserved end residues are part of each CDR3. The D gene is left open where the match is weak. Only some rows state a clone size, as once, few, many or a class for expanded clones.

len: 15; v_gene: TRBV5-5; d_gene: TRBD1; abundance: NA; j_gene: TRBJ2-1; CDR3nt: TGTGCCAGCCGGATAGGGGGCACAGGCGGAAATGAGCAGTTCTTC; CDR3aa: CASRIGGTGGNEQFF
len: 12; v_gene: TRBV2; d_gene: NA; abundance: NA; j_gene: TRBJ2-7; CDR3nt: TGTGCCAGCAGTGTAAGTGGGGCCGAGCAGTACTTC; CDR3aa: CASSVSGAEQYF
len: 16; v_gene: TRBV14; d_gene: NA; abundance: NA; j_gene: TRBJ2-6; CDR3nt: TGTGCCAGCAGCCAAGAAAGAATCTCTGGGGCCAACGTCCTGACTTTC; CDR3aa: CASSQERISGANVLTF
len: 17; v_gene: TRBV30; d_gene: NA; abundance: NA; j_gene: TRBJ1-3; CDR3nt: TGTGCCTGGAGTCCCCACCCCCTGGACATCCTTGGAAACACCATATATTTT; CDR3aa: CAWSPHPLDILGNTIYF
len: 17; v_gene: TRBV15; d_gene: TRBD1; abundance: NA; j_gene: TRBJ1-6; CDR3nt: TGTGCCACCAGCCGAACAAAGGGACAGGGGCCCCGGTCACCCCTCCACTTT; CDR3aa: CATSRTKGQGPRSPLHF
len: 16; v_gene: TRBV7-8; d_gene: TRBD1; abundance: NA; j_gene: TRBJ2-7; CDR3nt: TGTGCCAGCAGCTTAGGTGGCCGGGACAGCCTCTACGAGCAGTACTTC; CDR3aa: CASSLGGRDSLYEQYF
len: 17; v_gene: TRBV7-3; d_gene: NA; abundance: NA; j_gene: TRBJ1-3; CDR3nt: TGTGCCAGCAGCCGAGAGGATGGGAGGGTATCTGGAAACACCATATATTTT; CDR3aa: CASSREDGRVSGNTIYF
len: 13; v_gene: TRBV10-1; d_gene: TRBD1; abundance: NA; j_gene: TRBJ2-7; CDR3nt: TGCGCCAGCAGTATCCGAACAGGGGGCGAGCAGTACTTC; CDR3aa: CASSIRTGGEQYF
len: 16; v_gene: TRBV27; d_gene: TRBD2; abundance: NA; j_gene: TRBJ2-3; CDR3nt: TGTGCCAGCAGTTCGGGACTAGCGGGGGGCCGGGATACGCAGTATTTT; CDR3aa: CASSSGLAGGRDTQYF
len: 13; v_gene: TRBV7-9; d_gene: NA; abundance: few; j_gene: TRBJ2-5; CDR3nt: TGTGCCAGCAGCCCCCGTGGTCAAGAGACCCAGTACTTC; CDR3aa: CASSPRGQETQYF
len: 19; v_gene: TRBV15; d_gene: TRBD1; abundance: NA; j_gene: TRBJ1-4; CDR3nt: TGTGCCACCAGCACTGGGACAGGGGGCGCGTTTGGGACTAATGAAAAACTGTTTTTT; CDR3aa: CATSTGTGGAFGTNEKLFF
len: 13; v_gene: TRBV6-5; d_gene: NA; abundance: NA; j_gene: TRBJ1-5; CDR3nt: TGTGCCAGCAGTTACTCGGTCAATCAGCCCCAGCATTTT; CDR3aa: CASSYSVNQPQHF
len: 17; v_gene: TRBV27; d_gene: TRBD2; abundance: NA; j_gene: TRBJ2-2; CDR3nt: TGTGCCAGCAGTTTGATAGGACTAGCGGTGGGGACCGGGGAGCTGTTTTTT; CDR3aa: CASSLIGLAVGTGELFF
len: 12; v_gene: TRBV5-1; d_gene: NA; abundance: NA; j_gene: TRBJ1-2; CDR3nt: TGCGCCAGCAGCTTGACAGGGAATGGCTACACCTTC; CDR3aa: CASSLTGNGYTF
len: 13; v_gene: TRBV13; d_gene: NA; abundance: NA; j_gene: TRBJ2-5; CDR3nt: TGTGCCAGCAGTCTACAGGGTGGGAAGACCCAGTACTTC; CDR3aa: CASSLQGGKTQYF
len: 16; v_gene: TRBV4-1; d_gene: NA; abundance: NA; j_gene: TRBJ2-7; CDR3nt: TGCGCCAGCAGCCAAGGTCGTGGGCGGAAGGGTTACGAGCAGTACTTC; CDR3aa: CASSQGRGRKGYEQYF
len: 13; v_gene: TRBV6-5; d_gene: NA; abundance: NA; j_gene: TRBJ1-5; CDR3nt: TGTGCCAGCAGTGAGGGTACAGGTCAGCCCCAGCATTTT; CDR3aa: CASSEGTGQPQHF
len: 13; v_gene: TRBV11-3; d_gene: NA; abundance: NA; j_gene: TRBJ1-4; CDR3nt: TGTGCCAGCAGACGGACAACTAATGAAAAACTGTTTTTT; CDR3aa: CASRRTTNEKLFF
len: 15; v_gene: TRBV10-3; d_gene: NA; abundance: NA; j_gene: TRBJ1-5; CDR3nt: TGTGCCATCAGTGCCCAGGGGAATAGCAATCAGCCCCAGCATTTT; CDR3aa: CAISAQGNSNQPQHF
len: 13; v_gene: TRBV6-4; d_gene: NA; abundance: NA; j_gene: TRBJ1-2; CDR3nt: TGTGCCAGCAGTGCGGGACCCAACTATGGCTACACCTTC; CDR3aa: CASSAGPNYGYTF
len: 13; v_gene: TRBV25-1; d_gene: TRBD1; abundance: NA; j_gene: TRBJ1-6; CDR3nt: TGTGCCAGCAGCGGAGACAGGGTTTCACCCCTCCACTTT; CDR3aa: CASSGDRVSPLHF
len: 14; v_gene: TRBV4-1; d_gene: NA; abundance: NA; j_gene: TRBJ1-2; CDR3nt: TGCGCCAGCAGCCAAGAATGGGTCACAGATGGCTACACCTTC; CDR3aa: CASSQEWVTDGYTF
len: 17; v_gene: TRBV5-1; d_gene: NA; abundance: few; j_gene: TRBJ1-4; CDR3nt: TGCGCCAGCAGCTTGGTTGCTCAGGGAGGGATGAGAGAAAAACTGTTTTTT; CDR3aa: CASSLVAQGGMREKLFF
len: 17; v_gene: TRBV11-3; d_gene: NA; abundance: NA; j_gene: TRBJ1-5; CDR3nt: TGTGCCAGCAGCTTAGTTTTCGTCGGATATAGCAATCAGCCCCAGCATTTT; CDR3aa: CASSLVFVGYSNQPQHF
len: 14; v_gene: TRBV7-9; d_gene: NA; abundance: NA; j_gene: TRBJ2-7; CDR3nt: TGTGCCAGCAGCTTTGGCGGAGGATCCTACGAGCAGTACTTC; CDR3aa: CASSFGGGSYEQYF
len: 18; v_gene: TRBV2; d_gene: NA; abundance: NA; j_gene: TRBJ1-5; CDR3nt: TGTGCCAGCAGTGAGGAGAGGGGGTACAAATATAGCAATCAGCCCCAGCATTTT; CDR3aa: CASSEERGYKYSNQPQHF
len: 15; v_gene: TRBV5-6; d_gene: NA; abundance: NA; j_gene: TRBJ1-6; CDR3nt: TGTGCCAGCAGCGCGTTACCTCTCAGGGATTCACCCCTCCACTTT; CDR3aa: CASSALPLRDSPLHF
len: 16; v_gene: TRBV10-2; d_gene: TRBD1; abundance: NA; j_gene: TRBJ1-4; CDR3nt: TGCGCCAGCAGTGAGAGGGGGCGACAGGGGACTGAAAAACTGTTTTTT; CDR3aa: CASSERGRQGTEKLFF
len: 15; v_gene: TRBV19; d_gene: TRBD2; abundance: NA; j_gene: TRBJ2-2; CDR3nt: TGTGCCAGTAGTATTATGATTAGCGGGGGCGGGGAGCTGTTTTTT; CDR3aa: CASSIMISGGGELFF
len: 15; v_gene: TRBV7-9; d_gene: NA; abundance: NA; j_gene: TRBJ2-2; CDR3nt: TGTGCCAGCAGCCCAGGCCGCTGGGGAGATAGGGAGCTGTTTTTT; CDR3aa: CASSPGRWGDRELFF
len: 15; v_gene: TRBV11-3; d_gene: NA; abundance: once; j_gene: TRBJ1-5; CDR3nt: TGTGCCAGCGCCGAGGGGGGGGCTAGTAATCAGCCCCAGCATTTT; CDR3aa: CASAEGGASNQPQHF
len: 13; v_gene: TRBV5-4; d_gene: TRBD1; abundance: NA; j_gene: TRBJ2-1; CDR3nt: TGTGCCAGCAGCCATACAGGGGACAATGAGCAGTTCTTC; CDR3aa: CASSHTGDNEQFF
len: 14; v_gene: TRBV14; d_gene: NA; abundance: NA; j_gene: TRBJ1-6; CDR3nt: TGTGCCAGCAGCCCCCAGGGCCGGGGTTCACCCCTCCACTTT; CDR3aa: CASSPQGRGSPLHF
len: 16; v_gene: TRBV5-6; d_gene: NA; abundance: NA; j_gene: TRBJ2-3; CDR3nt: TGTGCCAGCAGCCTCCGGCTCCATGGACCCACAGATACGCAGTATTTT; CDR3aa: CASSLRLHGPTDTQYF
len: 13; v_gene: TRBV11-3; d_gene: NA; abundance: once; j_gene: TRBJ2-5; CDR3nt: TGTGCCAGCAGCTTAGATATGGCGGAGACCCAGTACTTC; CDR3aa: CASSLDMAETQYF
len: 11; v_gene: TRBV10-3; d_gene: NA; abundance: NA; j_gene: TRBJ2-2; CDR3nt: TGTGCCATCAGTGGTGCCGGGGAGCTGTTTTTT; CDR3aa: CAISGAGELFF
len: 13; v_gene: TRBV6-5; d_gene: NA; abundance: NA; j_gene: TRBJ1-1; CDR3nt: TGTGCCAGCAGTGAAGCGGTTAACACTGAAGCTTTCTTT; CDR3aa: CASSEAVNTEAFF
len: 14; v_gene: TRBV5-1; d_gene: TRBD1; abundance: NA; j_gene: TRBJ2-3; CDR3nt: TGCGCCAGCAGCCCAGGACAGGGGACAGATACGCAGTATTTT; CDR3aa: CASSPGQGTDTQYF
len: 13; v_gene: TRBV2; d_gene: NA; abundance: NA; j_gene: TRBJ1-4; CDR3nt: TGTGCCAGCAGTGCGGGGGGGGTGGAAAAACTGTTTTTT; CDR3aa: CASSAGGVEKLFF
len: 17; v_gene: TRBV10-2; d_gene: TRBD2; abundance: once; j_gene: TRBJ2-1; CDR3nt: TGCGCCAGCAGTGGCGGGACTAGCGGACTACTATACAATGAGCAGTTCTTC; CDR3aa: CASSGGTSGLLYNEQFF
len: 17; v_gene: TRBV7-8; d_gene: NA; abundance: NA; j_gene: TRBJ1-5; CDR3nt: TGTGCCAGCAGCTCTATAATCCGGACAGCCACAAATCAGCCCCAGCATTTT; CDR3aa: CASSSIIRTATNQPQHF
len: 14; v_gene: TRBV15; d_gene: NA; abundance: NA; j_gene: TRBJ1-5; CDR3nt: TGTGCCACCAGCACCGCTGGGGGACGTCAGCCCCAGCATTTT; CDR3aa: CATSTAGGRQPQHF
len: 17; v_gene: TRBV21-1; d_gene: NA; abundance: NA; j_gene: TRBJ2-6; CDR3nt: NA; CDR3aa: CASTTTGVGAGANVLTF
len: 13; v_gene: TRBV19; d_gene: NA; abundance: NA; j_gene: TRBJ2-2; CDR3nt: TGTGCCAGTAGTGAGTGGTCGTCCGGGGAGCTGTTTTTT; CDR3aa: CASSEWSSGELFF
len: 15; v_gene: TRBV5-1; d_gene: NA; abundance: NA; j_gene: TRBJ1-1; CDR3nt: TGCGCCAGCAGCTTGGGGACAGCACCCAACGCTGAAGCTTTCTTT; CDR3aa: CASSLGTAPNAEAFF
len: 15; v_gene: TRBV4-3; d_gene: NA; abundance: NA; j_gene: TRBJ1-1; CDR3nt: TGCGCCAGCAGCCTAGGGGCATCCTGGAGCACTGAAGCTTTCTTT; CDR3aa: CASSLGASWSTEAFF
len: 14; v_gene: TRBV11-2; d_gene: NA; abundance: NA; j_gene: TRBJ1-5; CDR3nt: TGTGCCAGCAGCTCCGGCGGGCCTGATCAGCCCCAGCATTTT; CDR3aa: CASSSGGPDQPQHF
len: 13; v_gene: TRBV7-3; d_gene: NA; abundance: NA; j_gene: TRBJ2-6; CDR3nt: TGTGCCAGCAGCTTAAGCCAGGACAACGTCCTGACTTTC; CDR3aa: CASSLSQDNVLTF